What follows are 27 T cell receptor beta chains derived from one specimen sequenced in a study of identical twins. TCRdb re-called the 5' RACE reads with MiXCR, one entry per CDR3 protein. The table includes some 100,000 distinct CDR3 sequences, about 5.6% detected once. The sample taken for sequencing was memory T cells sorted from blood. These TCRs come from a woman in her fifties or sixties in good health.

This clonotype showed up many times. The J gene is TRBJ1-5, the V gene TRBV7-2; maybe TRBD1 (6 bases). Germline V gives CDR1 SGHTA, CDR2 FQGNSA. The CDR3 runs 16 residues. V lost 3 bases and J 0 bases, leaving 12 bases between the germline ends. CDR3: CASSLGTGNSNQPQHF. CDR3 nucleotide sequence: TGTGCCAGCAGCTTGGGAACAGGGAATAGCAATCAGCCCCAGCATTTT.

This clonotype came up many times. The chain employs TRBV5-1 and TRBJ2-1; 14 bases are a match to TRBD2. The CDR3 covers 14 residues. Looked up from germline, CDR1 is SGHRS and CDR2 is YFSETQ. Losses at the gene ends were 6 bases for V and 9 bases for J; bases not matched to a gene: 5. CDR3 in amino acids: CASIGTSGRIEQFF. Here the CDR3 DNA reads TGCGCCAGCATCGGGACTAGCGGGAGAATTGAGCAGTTCTTC. Full variable domain (remainder filled in from reference TRBV5-1 and TRBJ2-1): KAGVTQTPRYLIKTRGQQVTLSCSPISGHRSVSWYQQTPGQGLQFLFEYFSETQRNKGNFPGRFSGRQFSNSRSEMNVSTLELGDSALYLCASIGTSGRIEQFFGPGTRLTVL.

This clonotype was counted at least ten times. J is TRBJ2-1 and V is TRBV20-1; no clear D gene. Germline V lookup: CDR1 DFQATT, CDR2 SNEGSKA (reference sequence). V lost 4 bases, J lost 4 bases, and 8 bases lay in between. The CDR3 runs 12 residues. CDR3 DNA sequence: TGCAGTGCTACCCACGGTTACAATGAGCAGTTCTTC. Its protein is CSATHGYNEQFF.

This clonotype was detected ten times or more. J is TRBJ1-1 and V is TRBV20-1, with D perhaps TRBD1 (5 bases). Between the trimmed V and J ends, which lost 3 bases and 2 bases, there was a span of 19 bases. Germline V CDR1 and CDR2: DFQATT, SNEGSKA (reference sequence). CDR3 size: 16 residues. Here the CDR3 DNA reads TGCAGTGCTAGCGGGGCGTCTACAGGCCTTAACACTGAAGCTTTCTTT. Its protein product is CSASGASTGLNTEAFF.

This clonotype was picked up many times. This chain links TRBV12-3 or TRBV12-4 with TRBJ2-5; tentative D call: TRBD2 (6 bases). V was cut by 1 base and J by 5 bases, with 11 bases left in between. This CDR3 region has 14 residues. The CDR3 region has the DNA TGTGCCAGCAGTTTAGTGGGGGGACGGGAGACCCAGTACTTC. Its protein is CASSLVGGRETQYF.

The rearrangement joins TRBV29-1 to TRBJ2-3; 13 bases align to TRBD2. The J segment lost 4 bases and the V segment lost 4 bases, leaving 5 bases of the junction unmatched. The CDR3 is 15 amino acids. Per the germline V gene, CDR1 is SQVTM and CDR2 is ANQGSEA. CDR3 bases: TGCAGCGTTGGCGGACTAGCGGGAGTTGCAGATACGCAGTATTTT. This sequence encodes CSVGGLAGVADTQYF.

This clonotype has a count of ten or more. This chain connects TRBV20-1 to TRBJ1-2; D is uncertain. Germline assignment: CDR1 DFQATT and CDR2 SNEGSKA (reference sequence). The CDR3 consists of 14 residues. Trimming removed 6 bases at V and 0 bases at J, with 14 bases between. CDR3 coding DNA: TGCAGTGCCACCGACGGAACTACTAACTATGGCTACACCTTC. It encodes CSATDGTTNYGYTF.

This clonotype occurred many times. This rearrangement joins TRBV18 to TRBJ2-4; D not certain. The CDR3 contains 16 residues. Germline V gene sequence: CDR1 KGHSH, CDR2 LQKENI. The V end was cut by 2 bases, the J end by 0 bases, with 11 bases between. In DNA form, the CDR3 reads TGTGCCAGCTCACCAGGAGTGGGATTAGCCAAAAACATTCAGTACTTC. Translation gives CASSPGVGLAKNIQYF.

There are many counts of this clonotype. This chain connects TRBV12-3 or TRBV12-4 to TRBJ1-1; possible D gene TRBD1, 6 bases. The CDR3 has 13 residues. Trimming took off 7 bases at V and 7 bases at J, with 16 bases between the two ends. DNA of the CDR3: TGTGCCAGCACCCTTCGCAGGGGCGATGAAGCTTTCTTT. It translates to CASTLRRGDEAFF.

This clonotype was picked up many times. The CDR3 loop reads CSARDQDSGSGQYF. In DNA, the CDR3 is TGCAGTGCTAGAGATCAGGATAGCGGGAGCGGCCAGTACTTC. The chain joins TRBV20-1 to TRBJ2-5; 9 bases agree with TRBD2. CDR3 length equals 14 residues. Losses at the gene ends were 0 bases for V and 10 bases for J; bases not matched to a gene: 9. In germline, CDR1 is DFQATT, CDR2 SNEGSKA (reference sequence).

The sample holds many counts of this clonotype. This chain uses TRBV3-1 with TRBJ2-1, with 8 bases aligning to TRBD1. Germline loops: CDR1 LGHDT, CDR2 YNNKEL (reference sequence). Trimming cost V 4 bases and J 1 base; bases outside gene matches: 3. This CDR3 is 15 amino acids long. This CDR3 reads CASSPTGDSYNEQFF. The CDR3 DNA is TGTGCCAGCAGCCCGACAGGGGATTCCTACAATGAGCAGTTCTTC.

This clonotype showed up many times. The chain combines TRBV6-4 with TRBJ2-1; 11 bases fit TRBD2. The CDR3 is 16 residues long. J gave up 4 bases and V 4 bases, and 6 bases lay outside the gene matches. CDR1 is MRHNA and CDR2 is SNTAGT in the germline V gene. The CDR3 DNA reads as TGTGCCAGCAGTGCCACGGGACTAGCGGTTTACAATGAGCAGTTCTTC. Translated: CASSATGLAVYNEQFF.

This clonotype came up many times. V and J are TRBV30 and TRBJ2-4, with 7 bases identical to TRBD1. V shed 2 bases and J 8 bases; nucleotides not matched to a gene: 12. Germline CDR1 reads GTSNPN; CDR2 reads SVGIG (reference sequence). The CDR3 is 15 residues long. CDR3 region: CAWSYRRGGIDIQYF. As DNA, the CDR3 is TGTGCCTGGAGTTATCGTAGAGGGGGCATAGACATTCAGTACTTC.

The table lists this clonotype with many counts. The chain uses TRBV7-2 and TRBJ2-5; no clear D gene. Germline V lookup: CDR1 SGHTA, CDR2 FQGNSA. V was pared by 0 bases and J by 5 bases, with 10 bases between. The CDR3 runs to 14 residues. The CDR3 bases are TGTGCCAGCAGCTTAGCGGGGATGGGGGAGACCCAGTACTTC. Its protein is CASSLAGMGETQYF.

This clonotype has ten or more counts. The CDR3 loop reads CASSPPVQRRTDTQYF. For the CDR3, the DNA is TGTGCCAGCTCACCACCGGTCCAGCGCCGCACAGATACGCAGTATTTT. The chain couples TRBV18 to TRBJ2-3; D unclear. The CDR3 is made up of 16 amino acids. The germline CDR1 and CDR2 sequences are KGHSH and LQKENI. V was trimmed by 0 bases and J by 1 base, leaving 11 bases between them.

This clonotype was observed at least ten times. This chain uses TRBV5-1 with TRBJ1-1, with a weak D call TRBD1 (5 bases). Trimming shortened V by 0 bases and J by 2 bases, and 8 bases separated the two germline ends. CDR3 size: 14 residues. Germline V gene lookup returns CDR1 SGHRS and CDR2 YFSETQ. This CDR3 is CASSLGRDNTEAFF. In DNA, the CDR3 is TGCGCCAGCAGCTTGGGCAGGGACAACACTGAAGCTTTCTTT.

This clonotype was counted many times. This rearrangement joins TRBV11-2 to TRBJ2-3; D is possibly TRBD1 (6 bases). The V and J ends lost 7 bases and 3 bases respectively, with 20 bases between them. CDR1 is SGHAT, CDR2 FQNNGV, per germline. The length of the CDR3 is 16 residues. The DNA of the CDR3 is TGTGCCAGCAACCTGAAAGGGGGAGACCCTACAGATACGCAGTATTTT. It is translated as CASNLKGGDPTDTQYF.

This clonotype has more than one count but fewer than ten. J is TRBJ1-6 and V is TRBV6-6; 10 bases match TRBD1. This CDR3 is built from 18 residues. V shed 5 bases and J 6 bases; nucleotides not matched to a gene: 13. Germline V gene data show CDR1 as MNHNY and CDR2 as SVGAGI (reference sequence). CDR3 sequence reads: CASSLTGGGQGSNSPLHF. The DNA of the CDR3 is TGTGCCAGCAGTCTCACCGGGGGGGGACAGGGGTCTAATTCACCCCTCCACTTT.

In regard to this clonotype: The DNA is omitted, as the CDR3 cannot be located on it reliably, and the CDR3 follows TCRdb's listing. This chain connects TRBV5-4 to TRBJ2-2. The CDR3 has 12 residues if both end residues are counted. From germline, CDR1 is SGHNT and CDR2 YYREEE (reference sequence). The CDR3 reads CASSSPGELFFF.

This clonotype was seen many times. The rearrangement joins TRBV27 to TRBJ2-5, with 7 bases matching TRBD2. Per the germline V gene, CDR1 is MNHEY and CDR2 is SMNVEV (reference sequence). J was trimmed by 2 bases and V by 8 bases; bases with no gene match: 5. There are 13 residues in the CDR3. The CDR3 DNA sequence: TGTGCCAGCGGGAAACTAGCGCAAGAGACCCAGTACTTC. It translates to CASGKLAQETQYF.

This clonotype was counted ten times or more. The chain is built from TRBV29-1 and TRBJ2-1, with TRBD2 matching 9 bases. The length of the CDR3 is 15 residues. CDR1 SQVTM and CDR2 ANQGSEA come from the germline V gene. With 1 base clipped from V and 9 bases from J, the junction kept 10 bases outside the gene matches. Here the CDR3 DNA reads TGCAGCGTTGAAGCGGCGGGAGGGCCAAGTGCTGAGCAGTTCTTC. This translates into CSVEAAGGPSAEQFF.

This clonotype was seen repeatedly, ten times or more. The V call is TRBV12-3 or TRBV12-4, the J call TRBJ2-7; D is undetermined. V lost 3 bases, J lost 0 bases, and 9 bases lay in between. The CDR3 totals 14 residues. CDR3 nucleotide sequence: TGTGCCAGCAGTTTGGCGCTCCACTCCTACGAGCAGTACTTC. Translating gives CASSLALHSYEQYF.

V usage is TRBV5-1 and J usage is TRBJ2-7; 13 positions match TRBD2. This CDR3 comprises 15 residues. Trimming at V came to 2 bases and at J to 3 bases, leaving 2 bases not matched to a gene. Germline CDR1 and CDR2: SGHRS and YFSETQ. CDR3 amino acids: CASSLGLAGDYEQYF. In DNA, the CDR3 is TGCGCCAGCAGCTTAGGACTAGCGGGAGACTACGAGCAGTACTTC.

This clonotype was found many times. This chain joins TRBV7-3 and TRBJ2-3, with D tentatively TRBD2 (6 bases). Germline V gene sequence: CDR1 SGHTA, CDR2 FQGTGA. V lost 7 bases, J lost 2 bases, and 13 bases lay in between. The CDR3 is made up of 14 amino acids. The CDR3 sequence is CASTLAGNTDTQYF. The CDR3 bases are TGTGCCAGCACCCTGGCGGGGAACACAGATACGCAGTATTTT.

The rearrangement uses TRBV9 and TRBJ2-7; weak D call: TRBD2 (6 bases). Germline CDR1 SGDLS, CDR2 YYNGEE. Trimming took 4 bases from V and 7 from J, leaving 18 bases between them. The CDR3 contains 14 residues. CDR3 sequence (DNA): TGTGCCAGCAGCCGGGACTCCGGCCCGGGTGAGCAGTACGTC. Translated: CASSRDSGPGEQYV.

This clonotype was counted at least ten times. V usage is TRBV7-3 and J usage is TRBJ2-5, with D perhaps TRBD1 (6 bases). This CDR3 has 15 residues. Trimming shortened V by 1 base and J by 4 bases, and 13 bases separated the two germline ends. In germline, CDR1 is SGHTA, CDR2 FQGTGA. CDR3 sequence reads: CASSLKGDIGETQYF. As DNA, the CDR3 is TGTGCCAGCAGCTTAAAAGGGGACATAGGAGAGACCCAGTACTTC.

The chain recombines TRBV18 with TRBJ2-5, with D uncertain. CDR3 size: 12 residues. V gave up 0 bases and J gave up 6 bases, with 5 bases separating them. In germline, CDR1 is KGHSH, CDR2 LQKENI. The CDR3 bases are TGTGCCAGCTCACCACCTGGCCAGACCCAGTACTTC. Protein product: CASSPPGQTQYF.